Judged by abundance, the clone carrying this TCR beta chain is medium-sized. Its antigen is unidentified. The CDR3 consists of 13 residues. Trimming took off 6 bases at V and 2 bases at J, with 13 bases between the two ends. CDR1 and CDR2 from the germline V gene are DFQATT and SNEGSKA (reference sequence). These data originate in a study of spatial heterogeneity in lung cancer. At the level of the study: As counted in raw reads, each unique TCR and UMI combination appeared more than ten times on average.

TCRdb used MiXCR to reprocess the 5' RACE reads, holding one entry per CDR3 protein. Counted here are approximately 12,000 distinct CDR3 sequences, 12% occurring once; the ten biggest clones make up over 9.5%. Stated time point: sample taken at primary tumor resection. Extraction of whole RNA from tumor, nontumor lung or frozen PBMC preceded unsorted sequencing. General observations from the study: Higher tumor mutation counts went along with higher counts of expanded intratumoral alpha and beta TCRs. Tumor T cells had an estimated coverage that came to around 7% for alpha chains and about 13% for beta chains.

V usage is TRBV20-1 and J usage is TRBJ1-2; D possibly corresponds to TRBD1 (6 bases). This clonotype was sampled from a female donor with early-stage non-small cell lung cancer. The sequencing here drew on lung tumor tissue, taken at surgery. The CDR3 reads CSAERTGNYGYTF. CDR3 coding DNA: TGCAGTGCCGAAAGAACAGGGAACTATGGCTACACCTTC.